These 26 T cell receptor beta chains share one sample of origin, sequenced in a study of T cell clusters in autoimmune cytopenias. TRB amplification used approximately 250 ng of peripheral blood genomic DNA. Multiplex touch-down PCR amplified TRB using TRB-A and TRB-B pools in one tube. TCRdb reprocessed the multiplex PCR reads and stores each CDR3 protein as one record, lacking DNA. The sample has roughly 5,300 distinct CDR3 sequences; the top ten hold about 15%. These data also formed part of another study, on T cell repertoires in aging, cancer and after chemotherapy.

The material sequenced was peripheral blood. Source of these receptors: a human donor in good health.

J is TRBJ2-3 and V is TRBV7-6. The CDR3 totals 15 residues. Germline V gene data show CDR1 as SGHVS and CDR2 as FNYEAQ. The CDR3 is CASSLIVSSGDTQYF.

The chain links TRBV5-1 to TRBJ1-4; TCRdb selects TRBD1, and the lack of DNA leaves this call unchecked. CDR1 is SGHRS, CDR2 YFSETQ, per germline. The CDR3 contains 15 residues. CDR3 amino acids: CASSLRTGRDEKLFF.

The CDR3 sequence is CASSYNPGQGLGGYTF. V and J are TRBV6-2 or TRBV6-3 and TRBJ1-2; the TRBD1 assignment by TCRdb is unverifiable without DNA. Germline loops: CDR1 MNHEY, CDR2 SVGEGT. The CDR3 is 16 residues long.

By frequency, this clonotype is medium-sized. V and J are TRBV5-6 and TRBJ2-3. This CDR3 contains 16 residues. In germline, CDR1 is SGHDT, CDR2 YYEEEE. CDR3 sequence: CASSPNPNSRTDTQYF.

This clonotype is called medium-sized (0.01 to 0.1%) based on its frequency. The chain joins TRBV5-6 to TRBJ2-7; checking the TCRdb D call of TRBD2 is not possible without DNA. This CDR3 is built from 14 residues. The germline V gene has CDR1 SGHDT and CDR2 YYEEEE. This chain's CDR3 is CASSPGTSSYEQYF. The full variable domain, rest sourced from reference TRBV5-6 and TRBJ2-7, is DAGVTQSPTHLIKTRGQQVTLRCSPKSGHDTVSWYQQALGQGPQFIFQYYEEEERQRGNFPDRFSGHQFPNYSSELNVNALLLGDSALYLCASSPGTSSYEQYFGPGTRLTVT.

This clonotype is deemed medium-sized by its frequency. The J gene is TRBJ2-3, the V gene TRBV30; TCRdb proposes TRBD2, but this gene call is untestable without DNA. CDR3 size: 16 residues. Germline V CDR1 and CDR2: GTSNPN, SVGIG (reference sequence). This CDR3 reads CAWSVTLGGLTELQYF.

This clonotype ranks as medium-sized in terms of frequency. The chain links TRBV5-6 to TRBJ2-3; TCRdb's assignment of TRBD2 cannot be checked, as there is no DNA. Germline V lookup: CDR1 SGHDT, CDR2 YYEEEE. The CDR3 length is 17 residues. The CDR3 sequence: CASRRLSGGFSTDTQYF.

This chain links TRBV15 with TRBJ1-5; there is no DNA to check the TCRdb D call of TRBD1. This CDR3 has 15 residues. Germline V gives CDR1 LNHNV, CDR2 YYDKDF (reference sequence). The chain's CDR3 is CATSSHREGNQPQHF.

CDR3 amino acids: CSARGSGGTDTQYF. The rearrangement links TRBV20-1 to TRBJ2-3; TCRdb calls TRBD2, which cannot be checked without DNA. The CDR3 contains 14 residues. Looked up from germline, CDR1 is DFQATT and CDR2 is SNEGSKA (reference sequence).

The chain recombines TRBV5-1 with TRBJ2-5; as DNA is missing, the TRBD1 call by TCRdb cannot be tested. Germline V gene sequence: CDR1 SGHRS, CDR2 YFSETQ. This CDR3 spans 15 amino acids. The CDR3 protein is CASSLGGRGLETQYF.

The chain's CDR3 is CASSPGTGGANEKLFF. The chain is built from TRBV5-1 and TRBJ1-4; TCRdb indicates TRBD1, and absent DNA this call remains unverified. Germline CDR1 reads SGHRS; CDR2 reads YFSETQ. The CDR3 spans 16 residues.

V gene TRBV27 combines with J gene TRBJ1-6; TCRdb gives TRBD1 as the D gene, but with no DNA this cannot be confirmed. The CDR3 totals 13 residues. From germline, CDR1 is MNHEY and CDR2 SMNVEV (reference sequence). The CDR3: CASSVGIWSPLHF.

V gene TRBV13 combines with J gene TRBJ1-1; the TCRdb call, TRBD1, lacks DNA for checking. The germline V gene encodes CDR1 PRHDT and CDR2 FYEKMQ (reference sequence). CDR3 length equals 15 residues. CDR3 sequence reads: CGAGGGLGPWTEAFF. Variable domain in full (rest from reference TRBV13 and TRBJ1-1): AAGVIQSPRHLIKEKRETATLKCYPIPRHDTVYWYQQGPGQDPQFLISFYEKMQSDKGSIPDRFSAQQFSDYHSELNMSSLELGDSALYFCGAGGGLGPWTEAFFGQGTRLTVV.

This clonotype ranks as medium-sized in terms of frequency. The CDR3: CATIGGSGRALAYNEQFF. V and J are TRBV5-5 and TRBJ2-1; TCRdb's D call, TRBD2, is unchecked because there is no DNA. The CDR3 is 18 amino acids. Germline CDR1 is SGHKS and CDR2 is YYEKEE (reference sequence).

The chain carries TRBV12-3 or TRBV12-4 and TRBJ2-3; the TRBD1 assignment by TCRdb is unverifiable without DNA. The length of the CDR3 is 18 residues. CDR3: CASSLVAPVPPAADTQYF.

Measured by frequency, this clonotype is medium-sized. The chain is built from TRBV19 and TRBJ2-1; absent DNA, TCRdb's TRBD1 call cannot be checked. The CDR3 is made up of 14 amino acids. Germline CDR1 is LNHDA and CDR2 is SQIVND (reference sequence). CDR3 region: CASRVAGSYNEQFF.

This clonotype shows up as medium-sized by frequency. The chain combines TRBV19 with TRBJ2-1; the D call of TRBD2 rests on TCRdb alone, since no DNA is present to check it. CDR3 length: 12 amino acids. Germline CDR1 LNHDA, CDR2 SQIVND (reference sequence). CDR3 region: CASSRQGNEQFF.

This clonotype shows up as medium-sized by frequency. The chain is built from TRBV30 and TRBJ2-5; with no DNA, the TCRdb D assignment of TRBD1 cannot be verified. CDR1 is GTSNPN and CDR2 is SVGIG in the germline V gene (reference sequence). The CDR3 spans 15 residues. The CDR3 is CAWSDSSPPQETQYF.

The chain carries TRBV6-2 or TRBV6-3 and TRBJ2-1; TCRdb proposes TRBD1, but this gene call is untestable without DNA. The CDR3 loop spans 13 amino acids. Germline assignment: CDR1 MNHEY and CDR2 SVGEGT. The CDR3: CASSVTGRNEQFF.

The chain couples TRBV6-2 or TRBV6-3 to TRBJ1-5; the D call from TCRdb, TRBD1, cannot be confirmed without DNA. The CDR3 length is 15 residues. Germline V gene lookup returns CDR1 MNHEY and CDR2 SVGEGT. CDR3 sequence: CASSYQGYLNQPQHF.

The chain recombines TRBV30 with TRBJ2-5; the TCRdb D gene call, TRBD2, has no DNA to confirm it. There are 15 residues in the CDR3. Germline V gene sequence: CDR1 GTSNPN, CDR2 SVGIG (reference sequence). CDR3 amino acids: CAWSVLAGPQETQYF. Looking up the rest from reference TRBV30 and TRBJ2-5 gives the full variable domain: SQTIHQWPATLVQPVGSPLSLECTVEGTSNPNLYWYRQAAGRGLQLLFYSVGIGQISSEVPQNLSASRPQDRQFILSSKKLLLSDSGFYLCAWSVLAGPQETQYFGPGTRLLVL.

The chain recombines TRBV15 with TRBJ1-6. The CDR3 spans 15 residues. In germline, CDR1 is LNHNV, CDR2 YYDKDF (reference sequence). The CDR3 loop is CATSRDRQWNSPLHF.

The V gene is TRBV6-5, the J gene TRBJ2-7; no DNA is available, so the TRBD1 call from TCRdb remains unchecked. CDR3 length equals 15 residues. The germline V gene encodes CDR1 MNHEY and CDR2 SVGAGI. The CDR3 protein is CASSSPGRGSNQQYF.

The rearrangement links TRBV15 to TRBJ2-1. The CDR3 totals 14 residues. Germline V gene data show CDR1 as LNHNV and CDR2 as YYDKDF (reference sequence). The CDR3 protein is CATSGYLAGGEQFF.

V usage is TRBV7-9 and J usage is TRBJ2-3; the D call from TCRdb, TRBD1, cannot be confirmed without DNA. CDR1 is SEHNR, CDR2 FQNEAQ, per germline (reference sequence). There are 16 residues in the CDR3. This CDR3 reads CASSSPGAQGTDTQYF. The variable domain in full, completed from reference TRBV7-9 and TRBJ2-3, reads DTGVSQNPRHKITKRGQNVTFRCDPISEHNRLYWYRQTLGQGPEFLTYFQNEAQLEKSRLLSDRFSAERPKGSFSTLEIQRTEQGDSAMYLCASSSPGAQGTDTQYFGPGTRLTVL.

The CDR3 sequence: CASSISSGGGAWNEQFF. V is TRBV19 and J is TRBJ2-1; with no DNA, the TCRdb D assignment of TRBD2 cannot be verified. This CDR3 has 17 residues. Germline lookup yields CDR1 LNHDA and CDR2 SQIVND (reference sequence).